This T cell receptor (beta chain) was recovered during a study of shared clonotypes between healthy human individuals. General study findings and limits: Genetic and exposure-history diversity was limited by the small donor number.

Assay: immunoSEQ multiplex PCR; the TCRdb copy retains only in-frame clones and omits some. Of over 2 million clones listed, about 95% are singletons. For this clone: Its target is unknown. This same CDR3 is encoded by further DNA sequences in the sample.

Terminally differentiated effector memory CD45RA+ cells were left out of the naive CD8 fraction, which was CD45RO-negative and positively selected for CCR7. With 0 bases removed from V and 5 bases from J, the gap between germline ends came to 9 bases. Germline values: CDR1 SGDLS, CDR2 YYNGEE. The CDR3 sequence is 13 residues long. The rearrangement joins TRBV9 to TRBJ2-7, with D possibly being TRBD2 (6 bases). The specimen sequenced was naive CD8+ T cells sorted from blood. This clonotype originated in a young man in good health. CDR3 protein: CASSVAGSHEQYF. The CDR3 nucleotides read TGTGCCAGCAGCGTAGCCGGGAGCCACGAGCAGTACTTC.